This record looks at one T cell receptor beta chain sequence and its context. A read error may account for a junction end that differs from germline. The read falls 3 residues short of the CDR3 end, and the missing part is taken from the germline J gene. Other DNA sequences in this sample translate to the same CDR3. The table came from immunoSEQ multiplex PCR; TCRdb's copy has only in-frame clones and leaves some out. This sample's clone table lists 25,000 or so clones. The data originate from a study of T cells in women clearing cervical HPV infection. The overall study: Case blood was drawn when the lesion was first found; control blood after infection became undetectable.

CDR3 size: 15 residues. The germline V gene has CDR1 LNHDA and CDR2 SQIVND (reference sequence). The chain recombines TRBV19 with TRBJ1-3; D is possibly TRBD1 (6 bases). The receptor was derived from a woman aged 18 to 75 with a cervical HPV16 infection that either progressed to CIN3+ or cleared (not recorded which). The specimen sequenced was blood buffy coat. CDR3 DNA, as far as it was read: TGTGCCAGTACCCTAAACAGGGCGGACGGAAACACG. Translating it yields CASTLNRADGNT. The complete CDR3 protein is CASTLNRADGNTIYF.